The rows below give T cell receptor beta chains drawn from one sample of a study of TIL therapy for anti-PD-1-resistant metastatic lung cancer. TCRdb's table, derived via immunoSEQ multiplex PCR, lists solely in-frame clones and lacks some. The table lists approximately 97,000 clones, 50% to 70% of them singletons. The source material was tumor tissue, sampled at baseline. The receptors were gathered from a person between 30 and 80 years old with non-small cell lung cancer. Both conserved end residues are part of each CDR3. The order of the fields is clone size, J gene, V gene, D gene, CDR3 DNA, CDR3 protein. D genes are given only for firm matches. Part of the rows lack a size; the others show once, few, many or a class for expanded clones.

>NA|TRBJ1-6|TRBV5-4|NA
TGTGCCAGCAGCCACGGGACAATAAGCTCCTATAATTCACCCCTCCACTTT
CASSHGTISSYNSPLHF
>NA|TRBJ1-5|TRBV5-1|NA
TGCGCCAGCAGCACCGGGACGGCCGATCAGCCCCAGCATTTT
CASSTGTADQPQHF
>NA|TRBJ2-1|TRBV7-2|TRBD2
TGTGCCAGCAGCTTAGGGGGCAGCGGGAGTCACAATGAGCAGTTCTTC
CASSLGGSGSHNEQFF
>NA|TRBJ2-7|TRBV15|TRBD2
TGTGCCACCAGCAGGAAAGGGGGACTAGCGGGCGAGCAGTACTTC
CATSRKGGLAGEQYF
>NA|TRBJ1-3|TRBV6-5|NA
TGTGCCAGCAGTTATTTGAACACCATATATTTT
CASSYLNTIYF
>many|TRBJ1-1|TRBV6-2/TRBV6-3|NA
TGTGCCAGCAGTTACTCGGGCGGCTTTGAAGCTTTCTTT
CASSYSGGFEAFF
>few|TRBJ1-5|TRBV7-9|NA
TGTGCCAGCGGGGTCAATCAGCCCCAGCATTTT
CASGVNQPQHF
>NA|TRBJ2-7|TRBV18|TRBD1
TGTGCCAGCTCTAAGGACAGGGAGTACGAGCAGTACTTC
CASSKDREYEQYF
>NA|TRBJ2-3|TRBV19|NA
TGTGCCAGTAGTATAGCAGACGCAGATACGCAGTATTTT
CASSIADADTQYF
>few|TRBJ2-2|TRBV10-1|NA
TGCGCCAGCAGTGGTGGGGGAGAAAACACCGGGGAGCTGTTTTTT
CASSGGGENTGELFF
>NA|TRBJ2-2|TRBV11-3|NA
TGTGCCAGCAGCGAGAGGGGGAACACCGGGGAGCTGTTTTTT
CASSERGNTGELFF
>NA|TRBJ2-2|TRBV19|TRBD2
TGTGCCAGTAGTATTGCGGGAGGCGGCACCGGGGAGCTGTTTTTT
CASSIAGGGTGELFF
>NA|TRBJ1-3|TRBV3-1/TRBV3-2|NA
TGTGCCAGCAGCCGGACCTCCTCTGGAAACACCATATATTTT
CASSRTSSGNTIYF
>few|TRBJ2-7|TRBV18|NA
TGTGCCAGCTCACAGGGGAAAGGGAGGAGGGACGAGCAGTACTTC
CASSQGKGRRDEQYF
>NA|TRBJ1-2|TRBV5-4|NA
TGTGCCAGCACGAGACAGGTCGACTATGGCTACACCTTC
CASTRQVDYGYTF
>few|TRBJ1-5|TRBV19|TRBD1
TGTGCCAGTAGTCATCGCAGAGGGGACAGATATCAGCCCCAGCATTTT
CASSHRRGDRYQPQHF
>NA|TRBJ2-3|TRBV25-1|NA
TGTGCCAGCAGTGAACCCCAAGATACGCAGTATTTT
CASSEPQDTQYF
>NA|TRBJ2-2|TRBV7-9|NA
TGTGCCAGCAGCAGAACCGCGGACACAAAGTCCGGGGAGCTGTTTTTT
CASSRTADTKSGELFF
>once|TRBJ2-5|TRBV7-8|NA
TGTGCCAGCAGCTCCGGAGAGGTCGAAGAGACCCAGTACTTC
CASSSGEVEETQYF
>NA|TRBJ2-5|TRBV5-1|NA
TGCGCCAGCAGCGTTAGGGAGACCCAGTACTTC
CASSVRETQYF
>few|TRBJ1-1|TRBV28|NA
TGTGCCAGCAGTTTACGAGGTAGGGGCATAAAGAACACTGAAGCTTTCTTT
CASSLRGRGIKNTEAFF
>NA|TRBJ1-1|TRBV5-6|NA
TGTGCCAGCAGCTTCGGAGGGGGGAGTACTGAAGCTTTCTTT
CASSFGGGSTEAFF
>NA|TRBJ1-2|TRBV14|NA
TGTGCCAGCAGCCGCCTCGAACGGGGGATTCCCTATGGCTACACCTTC
CASSRLERGIPYGYTF
>NA|TRBJ1-3|TRBV3-1/TRBV3-2|NA
TGTGCCAGCAGCCAAGAACAACGAAACACCATATATTTT
CASSQEQRNTIYF
>NA|TRBJ1-1|TRBV9|NA
TGTGCCAGCAGCGCCCTGGAGGTAATGAACACTGAAGCTTTCTTT
CASSALEVMNTEAFF
>NA|TRBJ2-5|TRBV5-4|NA
TGTGCCAGCAGCTTGTTCGTGAGGGAGGCCCAGTACTTC
CASSLFVREAQYF
>NA|TRBJ2-2|TRBV9|TRBD2
TGTGCCAGCAGCGTAGGGCCATCAGCGGGGTACACCGGGGAGCTGTTTTTT
CASSVGPSAGYTGELFF
>NA|TRBJ2-7|TRBV9|NA
TGTGCCAGCAGCGTAGATAACAGCCTCACCTACGAGCAGTACTTC
CASSVDNSLTYEQYF